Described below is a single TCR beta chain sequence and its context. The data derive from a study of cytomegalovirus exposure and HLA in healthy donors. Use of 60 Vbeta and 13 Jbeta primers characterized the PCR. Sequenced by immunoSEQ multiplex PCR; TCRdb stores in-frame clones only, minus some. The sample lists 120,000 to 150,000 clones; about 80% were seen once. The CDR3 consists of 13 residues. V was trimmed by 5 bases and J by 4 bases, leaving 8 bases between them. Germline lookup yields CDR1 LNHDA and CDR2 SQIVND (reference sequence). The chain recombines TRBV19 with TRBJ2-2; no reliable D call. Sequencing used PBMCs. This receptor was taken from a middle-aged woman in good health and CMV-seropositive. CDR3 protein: CASSPSSTGELFF. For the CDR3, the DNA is TGTGCCAGTAGTCCCTCTAGCACCGGGGAGCTGTTTTTT.